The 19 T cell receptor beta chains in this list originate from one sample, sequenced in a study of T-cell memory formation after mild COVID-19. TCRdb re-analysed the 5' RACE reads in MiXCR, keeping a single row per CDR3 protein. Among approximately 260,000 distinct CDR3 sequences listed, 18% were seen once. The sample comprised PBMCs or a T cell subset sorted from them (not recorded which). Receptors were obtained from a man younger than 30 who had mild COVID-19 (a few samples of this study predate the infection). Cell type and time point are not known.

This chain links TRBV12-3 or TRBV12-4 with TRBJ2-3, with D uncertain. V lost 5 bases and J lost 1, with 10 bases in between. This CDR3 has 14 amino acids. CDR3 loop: CASSRASGTDTQYF. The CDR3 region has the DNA TGTGCCAGCAGTCGAGCGAGCGGCACAGATACGCAGTATTTT.

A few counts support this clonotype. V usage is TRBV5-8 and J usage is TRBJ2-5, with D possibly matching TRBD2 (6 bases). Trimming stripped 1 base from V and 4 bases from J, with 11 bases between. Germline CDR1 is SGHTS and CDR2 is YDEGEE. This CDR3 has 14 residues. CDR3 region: CASSLRQGLETQYF. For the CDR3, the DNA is TGTGCCAGCAGCTTGAGGCAGGGACTAGAGACCCAGTACTTC.

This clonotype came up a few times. The CDR3 loop is CASSHPGRSTEQYV. The CDR3 nucleotides are TGCGCCAGCAGCCACCCTGGACGGAGTACGGAGCAGTACGTC. The rearrangement joins TRBV4-1 to TRBJ2-7; D not resolved. CDR3 length: 14 amino acids. The germline V gene has CDR1 MGHRA and CDR2 YSYEKL. V gave up 3 bases and J gave up 7 bases, with 16 bases separating them.

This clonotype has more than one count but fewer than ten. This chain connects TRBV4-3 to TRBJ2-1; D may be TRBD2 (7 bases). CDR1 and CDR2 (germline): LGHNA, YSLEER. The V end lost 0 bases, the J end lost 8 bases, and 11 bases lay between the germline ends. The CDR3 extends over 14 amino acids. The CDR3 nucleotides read TGCGCCAGCAGCCAAGATCGGGGGGCTGATGAGCAGTTCTTC. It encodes CASSQDRGADEQFF.

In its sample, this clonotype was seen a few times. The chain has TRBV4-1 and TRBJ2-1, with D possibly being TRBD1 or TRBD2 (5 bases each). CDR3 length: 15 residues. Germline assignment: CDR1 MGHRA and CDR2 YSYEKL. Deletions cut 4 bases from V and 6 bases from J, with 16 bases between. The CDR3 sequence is CASSPLRGAGNEQFF. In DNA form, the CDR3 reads TGCGCCAGCAGCCCTCTTCGGGGCGCAGGCAATGAGCAGTTCTTC.

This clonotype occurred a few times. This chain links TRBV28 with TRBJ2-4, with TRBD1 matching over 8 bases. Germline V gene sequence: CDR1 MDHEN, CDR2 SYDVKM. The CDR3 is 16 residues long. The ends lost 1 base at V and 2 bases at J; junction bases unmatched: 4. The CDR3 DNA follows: TGTGCCAGCAGTTTATATGGACAGGGTACCAAAAACATTCAGTACTTC. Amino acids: CASSLYGQGTKNIQYF.

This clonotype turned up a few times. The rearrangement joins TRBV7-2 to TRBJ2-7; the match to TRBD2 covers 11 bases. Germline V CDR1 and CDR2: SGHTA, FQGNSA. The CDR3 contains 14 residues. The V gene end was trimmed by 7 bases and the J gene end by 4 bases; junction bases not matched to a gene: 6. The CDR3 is CASNPSGGRYEQYF. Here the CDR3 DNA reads TGTGCCAGCAACCCTAGCGGGGGGAGGTACGAGCAGTACTTC.

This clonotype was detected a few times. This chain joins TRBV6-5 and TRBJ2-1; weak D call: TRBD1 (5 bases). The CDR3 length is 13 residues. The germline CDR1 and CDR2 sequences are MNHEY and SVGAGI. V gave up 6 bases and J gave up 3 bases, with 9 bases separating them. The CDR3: CASSQGFYNEQFF. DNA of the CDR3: TGTGCCAGCAGCCAGGGTTTCTACAATGAGCAGTTCTTC.

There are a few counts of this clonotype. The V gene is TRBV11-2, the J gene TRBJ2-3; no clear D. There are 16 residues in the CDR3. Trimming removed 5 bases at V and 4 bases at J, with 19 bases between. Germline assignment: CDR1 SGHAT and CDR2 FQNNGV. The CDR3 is CASSPLLASSADTQYF. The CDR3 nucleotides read TGTGCCAGCAGCCCCCTCTTAGCCTCTAGTGCAGATACGCAGTATTTT.

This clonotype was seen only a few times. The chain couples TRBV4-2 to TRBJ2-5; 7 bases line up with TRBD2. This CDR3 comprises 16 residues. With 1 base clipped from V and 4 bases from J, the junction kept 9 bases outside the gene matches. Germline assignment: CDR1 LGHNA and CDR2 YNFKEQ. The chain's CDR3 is CASSQAASGGGETQYF. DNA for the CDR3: TGTGCCAGCAGCCAAGCAGCTAGCGGTGGAGGAGAGACCCAGTACTTC.

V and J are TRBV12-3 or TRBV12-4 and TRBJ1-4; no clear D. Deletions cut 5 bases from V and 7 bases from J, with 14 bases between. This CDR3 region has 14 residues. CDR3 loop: CASSARPVVEKLFF. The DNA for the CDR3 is TGTGCCAGCAGTGCCCGGCCCGTTGTTGAAAAACTGTTTTTT.

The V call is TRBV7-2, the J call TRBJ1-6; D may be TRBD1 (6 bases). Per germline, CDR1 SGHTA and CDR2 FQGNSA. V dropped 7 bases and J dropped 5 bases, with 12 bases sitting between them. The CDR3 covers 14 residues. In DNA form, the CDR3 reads TGTGCCAGCATCCAAGGGGGAAATAATTCACCCCTCCACTTT. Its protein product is CASIQGGNNSPLHF.

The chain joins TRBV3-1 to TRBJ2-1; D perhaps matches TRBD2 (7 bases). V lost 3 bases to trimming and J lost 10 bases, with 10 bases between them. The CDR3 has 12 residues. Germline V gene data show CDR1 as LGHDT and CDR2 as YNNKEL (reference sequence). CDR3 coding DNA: TGTGCCAGCAGCCATGGCGGGGGCGAGCAGTTCTTC. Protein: CASSHGGGEQFF.

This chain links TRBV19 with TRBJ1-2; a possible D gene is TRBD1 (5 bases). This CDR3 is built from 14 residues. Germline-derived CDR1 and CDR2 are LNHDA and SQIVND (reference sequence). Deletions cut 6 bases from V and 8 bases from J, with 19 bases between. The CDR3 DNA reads TGTGCCAGTAGGAGGACGACAGCAGGACGGGGCTACACCTTC. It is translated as CASRRTTAGRGYTF. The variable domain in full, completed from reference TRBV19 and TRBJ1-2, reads DGGITQSPKYLFRKEGQNVTLSCEQNLNHDAMYWYRQDPGQGLRLIYYSQIVNDFQKGDIAEGYSVSREKKESFPLTVTSAQKNPTAFYLCASRRTTAGRGYTFGSGTRLTVV.

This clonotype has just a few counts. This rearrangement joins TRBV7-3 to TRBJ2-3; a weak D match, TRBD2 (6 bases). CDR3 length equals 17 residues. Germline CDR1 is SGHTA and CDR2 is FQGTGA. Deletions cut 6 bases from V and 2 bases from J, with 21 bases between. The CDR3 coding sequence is TGTGCCAGCAGTTCCCCGCCCGGGACGGACTACACAGATACGCAGTATTTT. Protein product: CASSSPPGTDYTDTQYF.

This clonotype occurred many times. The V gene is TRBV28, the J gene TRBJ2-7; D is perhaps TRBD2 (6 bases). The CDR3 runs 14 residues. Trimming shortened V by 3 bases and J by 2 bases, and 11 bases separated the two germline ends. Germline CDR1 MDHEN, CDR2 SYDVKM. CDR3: CASSLRGPTYEQYF. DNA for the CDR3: TGTGCCAGCAGTTTGCGGGGCCCAACCTACGAGCAGTACTTC. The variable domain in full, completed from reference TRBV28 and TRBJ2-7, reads DVKVTQSSRYLVKRTGEKVFLECVQDMDHENMFWYRQDPGLGLRLIYFSYDVKMKEKGDIPEGYSVSREKKERFSLILESASTNQTSMYLCASSLRGPTYEQYFGPGTRLTVT.

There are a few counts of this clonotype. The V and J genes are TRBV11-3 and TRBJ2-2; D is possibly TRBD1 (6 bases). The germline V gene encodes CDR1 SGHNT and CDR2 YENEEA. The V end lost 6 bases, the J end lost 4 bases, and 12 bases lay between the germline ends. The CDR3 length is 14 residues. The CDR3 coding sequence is TGTGCCAGCAGTCGGGACATTTCCACCGGGGAGCTGTTTTTT. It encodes CASSRDISTGELFF.

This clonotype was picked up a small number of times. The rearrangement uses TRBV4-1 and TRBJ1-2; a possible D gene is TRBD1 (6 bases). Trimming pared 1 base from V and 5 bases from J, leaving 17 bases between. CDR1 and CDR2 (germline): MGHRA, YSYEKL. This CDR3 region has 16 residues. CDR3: CASSQVPIGQLYGYTF. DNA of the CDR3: TGCGCCAGCAGCCAAGTTCCCATCGGACAGCTTTATGGCTACACCTTC.

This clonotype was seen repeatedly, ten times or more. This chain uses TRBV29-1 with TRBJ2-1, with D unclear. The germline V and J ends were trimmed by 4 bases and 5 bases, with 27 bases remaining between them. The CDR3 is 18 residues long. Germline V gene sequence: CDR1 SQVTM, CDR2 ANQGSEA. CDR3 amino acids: CSVAALGPSRAPDNEQFF. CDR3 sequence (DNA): TGCAGCGTTGCGGCCCTTGGCCCTTCTCGAGCCCCGGACAATGAGCAGTTCTTC.